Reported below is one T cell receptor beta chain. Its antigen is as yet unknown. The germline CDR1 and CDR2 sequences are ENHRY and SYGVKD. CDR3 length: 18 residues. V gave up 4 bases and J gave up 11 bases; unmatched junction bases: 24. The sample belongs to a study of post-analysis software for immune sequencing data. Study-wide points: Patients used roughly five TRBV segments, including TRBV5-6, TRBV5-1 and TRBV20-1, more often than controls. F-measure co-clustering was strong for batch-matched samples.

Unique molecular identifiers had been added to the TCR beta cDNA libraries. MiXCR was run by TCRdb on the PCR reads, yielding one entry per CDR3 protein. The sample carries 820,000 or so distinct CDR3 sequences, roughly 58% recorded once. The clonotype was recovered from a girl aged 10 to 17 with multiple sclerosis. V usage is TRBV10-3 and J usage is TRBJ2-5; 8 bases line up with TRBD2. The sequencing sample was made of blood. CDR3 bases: TGTGCCATCAGTGTAGGTGGAGCGGGAGATTTCAGCCCCAATGAGCAGTACTTC. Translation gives CAISVGGAGDFSPNEQYF.